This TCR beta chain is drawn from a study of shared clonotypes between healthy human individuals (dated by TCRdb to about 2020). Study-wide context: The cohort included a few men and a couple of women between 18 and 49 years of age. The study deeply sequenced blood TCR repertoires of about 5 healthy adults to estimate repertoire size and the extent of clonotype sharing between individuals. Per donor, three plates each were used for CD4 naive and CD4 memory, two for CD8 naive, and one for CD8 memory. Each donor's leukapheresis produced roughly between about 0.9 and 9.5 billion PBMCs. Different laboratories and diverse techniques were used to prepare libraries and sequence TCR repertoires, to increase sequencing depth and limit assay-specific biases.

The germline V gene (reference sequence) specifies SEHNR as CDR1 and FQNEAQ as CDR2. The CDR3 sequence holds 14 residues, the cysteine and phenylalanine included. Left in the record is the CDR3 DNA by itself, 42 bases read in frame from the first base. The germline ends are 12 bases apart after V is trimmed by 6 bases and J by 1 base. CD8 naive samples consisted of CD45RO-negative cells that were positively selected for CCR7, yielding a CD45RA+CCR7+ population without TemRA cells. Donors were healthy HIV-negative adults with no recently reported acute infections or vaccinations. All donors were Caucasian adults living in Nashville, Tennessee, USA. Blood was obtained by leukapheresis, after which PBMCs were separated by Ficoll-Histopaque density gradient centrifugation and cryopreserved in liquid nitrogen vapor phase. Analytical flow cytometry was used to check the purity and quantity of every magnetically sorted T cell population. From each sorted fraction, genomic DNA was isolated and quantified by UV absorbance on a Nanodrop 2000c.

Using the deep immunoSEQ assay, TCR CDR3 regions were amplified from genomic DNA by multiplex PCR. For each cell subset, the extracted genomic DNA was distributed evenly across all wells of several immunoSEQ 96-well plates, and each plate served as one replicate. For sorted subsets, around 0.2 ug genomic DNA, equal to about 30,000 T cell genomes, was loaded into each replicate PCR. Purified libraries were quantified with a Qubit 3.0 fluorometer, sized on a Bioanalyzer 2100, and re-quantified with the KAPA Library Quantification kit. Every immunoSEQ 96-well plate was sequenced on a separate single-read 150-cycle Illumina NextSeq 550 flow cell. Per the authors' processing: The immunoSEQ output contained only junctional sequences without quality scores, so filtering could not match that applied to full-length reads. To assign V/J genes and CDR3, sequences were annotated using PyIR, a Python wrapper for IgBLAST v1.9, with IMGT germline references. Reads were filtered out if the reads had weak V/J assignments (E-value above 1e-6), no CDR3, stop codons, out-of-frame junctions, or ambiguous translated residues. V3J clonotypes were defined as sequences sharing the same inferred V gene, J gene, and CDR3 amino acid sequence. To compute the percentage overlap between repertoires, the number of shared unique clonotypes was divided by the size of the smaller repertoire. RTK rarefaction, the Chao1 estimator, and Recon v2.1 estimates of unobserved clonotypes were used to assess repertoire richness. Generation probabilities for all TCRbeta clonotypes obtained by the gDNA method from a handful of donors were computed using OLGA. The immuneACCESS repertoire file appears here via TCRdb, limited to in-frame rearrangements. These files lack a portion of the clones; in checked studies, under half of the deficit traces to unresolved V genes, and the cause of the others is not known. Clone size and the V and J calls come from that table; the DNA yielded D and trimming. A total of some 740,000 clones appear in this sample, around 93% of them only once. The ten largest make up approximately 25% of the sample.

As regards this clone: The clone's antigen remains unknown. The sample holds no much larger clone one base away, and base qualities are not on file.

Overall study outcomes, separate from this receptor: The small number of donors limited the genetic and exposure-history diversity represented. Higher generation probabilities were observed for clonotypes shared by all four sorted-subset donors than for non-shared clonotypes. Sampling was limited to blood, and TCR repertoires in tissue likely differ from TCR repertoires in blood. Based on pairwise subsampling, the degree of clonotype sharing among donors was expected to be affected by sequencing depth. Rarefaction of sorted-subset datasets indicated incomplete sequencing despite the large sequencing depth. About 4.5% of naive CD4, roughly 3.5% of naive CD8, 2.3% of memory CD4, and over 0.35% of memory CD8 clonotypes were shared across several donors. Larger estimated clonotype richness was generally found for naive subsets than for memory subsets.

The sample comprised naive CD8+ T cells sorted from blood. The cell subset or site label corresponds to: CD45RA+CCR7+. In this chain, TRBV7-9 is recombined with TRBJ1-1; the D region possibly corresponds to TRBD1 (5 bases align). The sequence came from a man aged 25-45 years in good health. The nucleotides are TGTGCCAGCAGTTCCCAAGGGACGAACACTGAAGCTTTCTTT. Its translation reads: CASSSQGTNTEAFF.